The clone carrying this T cell receptor beta chain was found a few times. This specimen belongs to a study of blood T cell repertoires in COVID-19. The overall study: Sample material is recorded as cDNA or gDNA derived from T cells, B-cell-depleted T cells, or PBMCs.

Per the authors' pipeline: By means of reference gene primer amplification, nucleated cell counts were estimated. Clones were read by immunoSEQ multiplex PCR, and TCRdb kept only the in-frame ones, dropping some. The V and J calls and the clone size are those of that table, but D and trimming were determined from the DNA. The table shows approximately 200,000 clones, with 85% occurring only once. With V trimmed by 4 bases and J by 4 bases, 2 bases remained unmatched. Germline loops: CDR1 SNHLY, CDR2 FYNNEI. This CDR3 region has 15 residues. The chain carries TRBV2 and TRBJ2-3; the match to TRBD2 covers 13 bases. The sequenced sample was PBMCs or T cells enriched from blood (not recorded which). The receptor was isolated from a man aged 40-50 years who had recovered from COVID-19. The chain's CDR3 is CASSVTSGRADTQYF. The CDR3 DNA is TGTGCCAGCAGTGTAACTAGCGGGAGGGCAGATACGCAGTATTTT.